The present T cell receptor (beta chain) was sequenced within a study of shared clonotypes between healthy human individuals. Terminally differentiated effector memory CD45RA+ cells were excluded from the naive CD8 cells, which were CD45RO-negative and positively selected for CCR7. Germline CDR1 and CDR2: MNHNY and SVGAGI (reference sequence). CDR3 length equals 11 residues. Trimming took 4 bases from V and 6 from J, leaving 6 bases between them. Clones were read by immunoSEQ multiplex PCR, and TCRdb kept only the in-frame ones, dropping some. The sample consists of around 1.9 million clones, about 93% of them appearing once.

The TCR comes from a man younger than 35 in good health. Some clones in this sample may be carry-over from other donors' samples. Sequencing was done on a sample of naive CD8+ T cells from PBMCs. The V and J genes are TRBV6-6 and TRBJ1-2; tentative D call: TRBD1 (6 bases). In nucleotides, the CDR3 is TGTGCCAGCAGTTCAGGGGATGGCTACACCTTC. Its protein is CASSSGDGYTF.